The TCR beta chain described here comes from a study of OX40 agonist ivuxolimab in advanced cancers. Study-level information: Patients received ivuxolimab, an agonistic anti-OX40 (CD134) antibody. Findings and limits, study-wide: The investigators did not determine what antigen specificity the expanded peripheral T cells had.

This clone has just a few counts. What it binds is not known. Profiled with immunoSEQ multiplex PCR; TCRdb holds only in-frame clones, not every one. This table has 69,000 or so clones, roughly 87% appearing once. With 1 base clipped from V and 4 bases from J, the junction kept 13 bases outside the gene matches. The CDR3 sequence is 18 residues long. The germline V gene has CDR1 SGHDT and CDR2 YYEEEE. The clonotype comes from an adult with an advanced solid tumor such as melanoma, head and neck, liver or kidney cancer. The J gene is TRBJ2-1, the V gene TRBV5-6, with 8 bases aligning to TRBD1. Sample: CD4+ or CD8+ T cells sorted from blood, taken in a trial of the OX40 agonist ivuxolimab. The CDR3, as DNA: TGTGCCAGCAGCTTGAACCTAGGACAGGGTGCATGGTACAATGAGCAGTTCTTC. It is translated as CASSLNLGQGAWYNEQFF.